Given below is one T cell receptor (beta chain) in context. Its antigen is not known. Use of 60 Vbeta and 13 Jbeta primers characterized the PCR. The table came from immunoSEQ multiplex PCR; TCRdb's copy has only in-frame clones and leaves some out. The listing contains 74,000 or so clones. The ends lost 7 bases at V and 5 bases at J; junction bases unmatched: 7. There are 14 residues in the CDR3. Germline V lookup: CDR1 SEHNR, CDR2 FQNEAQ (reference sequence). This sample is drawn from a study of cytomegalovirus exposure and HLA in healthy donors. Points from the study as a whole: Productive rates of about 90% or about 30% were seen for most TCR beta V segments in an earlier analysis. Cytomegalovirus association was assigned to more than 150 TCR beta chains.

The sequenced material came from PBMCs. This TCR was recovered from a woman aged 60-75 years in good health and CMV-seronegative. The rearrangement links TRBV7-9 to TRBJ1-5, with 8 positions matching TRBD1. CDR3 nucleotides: TGTGCCAGCACGTCCTCAGGGGGCCATCAGCCCCAGCATTTT. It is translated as CASTSSGGHQPQHF.